This entry lists 13 T cell receptor beta chains sequenced from one sample in a study of PD-1 blockade in mismatch repair-deficient tumors. Only in-frame clones appear in the TCRdb table, and some are missing; sequencing was by immunoSEQ multiplex PCR. Among more than 95,000 clones, roughly 86% were seen once, and the ten largest hold approximately 13%. The sequences come from peripheral blood, collected 44 weeks after starting pembrolizumab. These receptors were taken from an adult with mismatch repair-deficient cancer.

This clone was counted a single time. The CDR3 bases are TGTGCCAGCAGTTACGGGAGAGAAGGGGAGCAGTACTTC. This gives the protein CASSYGREGEQYF. The rearrangement links TRBV6-5 to TRBJ2-7, with D maybe TRBD2 (5 bases). The length of the CDR3 is 13 residues. CDR1 MNHEY and CDR2 SVGAGI come from the germline V gene. Trimming shortened V by 2 bases and J by 7 bases, and 12 bases separated the two germline ends.

The rearrangement uses TRBV27 and TRBJ2-1; the match to TRBD1 covers 8 bases. The V and J ends lost 6 bases and 3 bases, in that order; junction bases with no gene match: 7. The germline V gene has CDR1 MNHEY and CDR2 SMNVEV (reference sequence). This CDR3 region has 15 residues. The CDR3 protein is CASSSGQGFYNEQFF. The CDR3 DNA reads as TGTGCCAGCAGCTCTGGACAGGGATTCTACAATGAGCAGTTCTTC.

The CDR3 DNA reads TGTGCCAGCAGTGGGGACCGAAAGGGGCAGTACTTC. This encodes CASSGDRKGQYF. The chain couples TRBV28 to TRBJ2-7; D might be TRBD1 or TRBD2, each matching 5 bases. The germline V and J ends were trimmed by 5 bases and 9 bases, with 14 bases remaining between them. The CDR3 extends over 12 amino acids. Germline CDR1 is MDHEN and CDR2 is SYDVKM.

V and J are TRBV19 and TRBJ2-3; perhaps D is TRBD1 or TRBD2 (5 bases each). Germline V gene lookup returns CDR1 LNHDA and CDR2 SQIVND (reference sequence). The length of the CDR3 is 15 residues. Trimming shortened V by 5 bases and J by 7 bases, and 19 bases separated the two germline ends. The CDR3 DNA reads as TGTGCCAGTAGTGCCCAGGGATTCGGGATAAATACGCAGTATTTT. This translates into CASSAQGFGINTQYF.

The chain employs TRBV6-6 and TRBJ2-1; D remains unclear. Germline lookup yields CDR1 MNHNY and CDR2 SVGAGI (reference sequence). V shed 1 base and J shed 0 bases, with 7 bases lying between them. CDR3 length: 15 residues. The CDR3 region is CASSYYHFSYNEQFF. As DNA, the CDR3 is TGTGCCAGCAGTTACTACCATTTCTCCTACAATGAGCAGTTCTTC.

This chain uses TRBV10-3 with TRBJ2-3; 7 bases map to TRBD1. The CDR3 length is 17 residues. Trimming cost V 3 bases and J 0 bases; bases outside gene matches: 9. The V gene's germline CDR1 is ENHRY and CDR2 SYGVKD. The CDR3 DNA sequence: TGTGCCATCAGTGATCCAGACAGGGTATGGAGCACAGATACGCAGTATTTT. Translating gives CAISDPDRVWSTDTQYF.

The V call is TRBV4-1, the J call TRBJ1-2, with TRBD1 matching over 7 bases. The CDR3 runs to 14 residues. With 0 bases clipped from V and 8 bases from J, the junction kept 6 bases outside the gene matches. Germline V gives CDR1 MGHRA, CDR2 YSYEKL. CDR3 protein: CASSQEEGGLGYTF. CDR3 nucleotide sequence: TGCGCCAGCAGCCAAGAGGAAGGGGGCTTAGGCTACACCTTC.

This clone was recorded a few times. The chain is built from TRBV2 and TRBJ1-1; 7 nucleotides agree with TRBD1. The trim removed 6 bases at V and 4 bases at J, leaving 11 bases unmatched. The CDR3 is made up of 15 amino acids. Germline V gives CDR1 SNHLY, CDR2 FYNNEI. CDR3 nucleotide sequence: TGTGCCAGCAGGGAACCCAGGGGGGCAAGCACTGAAGCTTTCTTT. Translating gives CASREPRGASTEAFF.

This clone was seen only a few times. The same CDR3 can be traced to other DNA sequences in this sample. The chain carries TRBV9 and TRBJ2-1, with D tentatively TRBD2 (6 bases). The CDR3 has 15 amino acids. CDR1 and CDR2 (germline): SGDLS, YYNGEE. V lost 0 bases and J 1 base, leaving 8 bases between the germline ends. The CDR3 nucleotides read TGTGCCAGCAGCGTAGTTGGGGGGTCCTACAATGAGCAGTTCTTC. Protein product: CASSVVGGSYNEQFF.

The chain links TRBV6-1 to TRBJ1-2, with D unclear. Germline V gives CDR1 MNHNS, CDR2 SASEGT. This CDR3 has 14 residues. Trimming cost V 0 bases and J 6 bases, with 11 bases left between them. CDR3 protein: CASSEAGGTNGYTF. The CDR3 region has the DNA TGTGCCAGCAGTGAAGCGGGAGGAACTAATGGCTACACCTTC.

This chain uses TRBV5-4 with TRBJ2-5; D gene unclear. V lost 4 bases and J 2 bases, leaving 12 bases between the germline ends. This CDR3 spans 14 amino acids. The germline V gene encodes CDR1 SGHNT and CDR2 YYREEE (reference sequence). CDR3 nucleotides: TGTGCCAGCAGCCCAAATGGGCAGCAAGAGACCCAGTACTTC. This sequence encodes CASSPNGQQETQYF.

V is TRBV2 and J is TRBJ2-7; unclear D gene. The CDR3 runs 14 residues. Trimming removed 6 bases at V and 5 bases at J, with 17 bases between. Germline V gene lookup returns CDR1 SNHLY and CDR2 FYNNEI. CDR3 amino acids: CASRPTRSWDEQYF. CDR3 coding DNA: TGTGCCAGCAGGCCGACCCGAAGCTGGGACGAGCAGTACTTC.

This clone has only a few counts. The rearrangement uses TRBV4-1 and TRBJ1-2; D remains ambiguous. Germline-derived CDR1 and CDR2 are MGHRA and YSYEKL. The CDR3 spans 13 residues. V was pared by 1 base and J by 5 bases, with 8 bases between. The CDR3 DNA sequence: TGCGCCAGCAGCCAAGCGAGAGGATATGGCTACACCTTC. This codes for CASSQARGYGYTF.